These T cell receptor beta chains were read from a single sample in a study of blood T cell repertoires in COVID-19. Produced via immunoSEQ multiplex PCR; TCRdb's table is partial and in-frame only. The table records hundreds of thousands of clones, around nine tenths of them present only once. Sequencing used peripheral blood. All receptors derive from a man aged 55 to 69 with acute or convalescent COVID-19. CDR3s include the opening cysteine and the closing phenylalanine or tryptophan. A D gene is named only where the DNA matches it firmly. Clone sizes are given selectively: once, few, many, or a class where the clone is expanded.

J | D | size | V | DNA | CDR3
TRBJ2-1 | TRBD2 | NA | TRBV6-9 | TGTGCCAGCAGTTCTCCTAGCGGGGGGTCCCTCAATGAGCAGTTCTTC | CASSSPSGGSLNEQFF
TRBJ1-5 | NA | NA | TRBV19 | TGTGCCAGTAGTATAGGCGGGAAGGTTTCAAGGCAGCCCCAGCATTTT | CASSIGGKVSRQPQHF
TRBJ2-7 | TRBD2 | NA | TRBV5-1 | TGCGCCAGCAGCTTGGCCCTGACTACTGGGGGGGTCTACGAGCAGTACTTC | CASSLALTTGGVYEQYF
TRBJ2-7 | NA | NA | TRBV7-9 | TGTGCCAGCAGCCCCCCATCAGGGCTCGAGCAGTACTTC | CASSPPSGLEQYF
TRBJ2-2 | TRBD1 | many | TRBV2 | TGTGCCAGCAGTAGGTGGGACAGGGCTAGCGGGGAGCTGTTTTTT | CASSRWDRASGELFF
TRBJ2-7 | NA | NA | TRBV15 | TGTGCCACCAGCAGGCTCATAGATGACGAGCAGTACTTC | CATSRLIDDEQYF
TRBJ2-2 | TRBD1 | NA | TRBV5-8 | TGTGCCAGCAGCCCAGGGACAGGGGCCGACACCGGGGAGCTGTTTTTT | CASSPGTGADTGELFF
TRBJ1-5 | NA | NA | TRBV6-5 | TGTGCCAGCAGTCCGACGACAGGAGAGCCCCAGCATTTT | CASSPTTGEPQHF
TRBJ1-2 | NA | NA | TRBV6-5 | TGTGCCAGCAGCCTTAACAGCTATGGCTACACCTTC | CASSLNSYGYTF
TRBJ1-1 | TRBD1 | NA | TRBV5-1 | TGCGCCAGCAGCCTAAGAACAGGGGGCGCGGGGGACACTGAAGCTTTCTTT | CASSLRTGGAGDTEAFF
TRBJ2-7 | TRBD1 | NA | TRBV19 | TGTGCCAGTAGAAGTACAGGGGGCCTTCCCTACGAGCAGTACTTC | CASRSTGGLPYEQYF
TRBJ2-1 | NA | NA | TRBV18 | TGTGCCAGCTCACCATTGGGGCCTCAGAGATCCTACAATGAGCAGTTCTTC | CASSPLGPQRSYNEQFF
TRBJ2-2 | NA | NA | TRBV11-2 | TGTGCCAGCAGCTTAGTTACGGGGAACACCGGGGAGCTGTTTTTT | CASSLVTGNTGELFF
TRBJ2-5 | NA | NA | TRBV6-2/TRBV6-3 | TGTGCCAGCAGTTACGATTCCCTAGCGTTGGAGACCCAGTACTTC | CASSYDSLALETQYF
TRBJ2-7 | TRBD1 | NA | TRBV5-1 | TGTGCCAGCAGCTTGGACAGGGGCTCCTTCCAGCAGTACTTC | CASSLDRGSFQQYF
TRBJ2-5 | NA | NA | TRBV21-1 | TGTGCCAGCCGGCAGGCCCAAGAGACCCAGTACTTC | CASRQAQETQYF
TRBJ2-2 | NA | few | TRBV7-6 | TGTGCCAGCAGGAGGGCGGGACAGACCACCGGGGAGCTGTTTTTT | CASRRAGQTTGELFF
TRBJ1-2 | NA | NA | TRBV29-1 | TGCAGCGTGGTGCCAGGGGAAGGCTATGGCTACACCTTC | CSVVPGEGYGYTF
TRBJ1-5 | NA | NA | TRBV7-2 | TGTGCCAGCAGCAATGGCCTCAATCAGCCCCAGCATTTT | CASSNGLNQPQHF
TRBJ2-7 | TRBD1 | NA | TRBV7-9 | TGTGCCAGCAGCTCCGAGCCAGACAGGGGGCCCCCCTACGAGCAGTACTTC | CASSSEPDRGPPYEQYF
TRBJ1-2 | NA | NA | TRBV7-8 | TGTGCCAGCAGCTTAGGGCAGGGGTCTAACTATGGCTACACCTTC | CASSLGQGSNYGYTF
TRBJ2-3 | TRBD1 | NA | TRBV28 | TGTGCCAGCAGTAGGAGAACAGGGGGCGCGCAGTATTTT | CASSRRTGGAQYF
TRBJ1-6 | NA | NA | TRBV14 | TGTGCCAGCAGCCAAGATTTTACAAGTGGACGGGCGGGGAATTCACCCCTCCACTTT | CASSQDFTSGRAGNSPLHF
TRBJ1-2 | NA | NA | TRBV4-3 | TGCGCCAGCAGCCAAGATCGTGGAGGGGCTGTCTATGGCTACACCTTC | CASSQDRGGAVYGYTF